These T cell receptor beta chains were read from a single sample in a study of shared clonotypes between healthy human individuals. Sequencing was performed with immunoSEQ multiplex PCR; in TCRdb, only in-frame clones are kept and a portion is missing. Among 2 million to 3 million clones listed, roughly 93% were seen once. Sequenced material: naive CD4+ T cells from PBMCs. These receptors all come from a man younger than 30 in good health. Some clones in this sample may be carry-over from other donors' samples. Each CDR3 is given with its conserved first and last residue. A D gene is named only where the DNA matches it firmly. Size values are once, few and many counts, or a class for expanded clones, and some rows have none.

NA	NA	TRBJ2-1	TRBV30	TGTGCCTGGAGTGTACGTGGGGCGGGAATCAATGAGCAGTTCTTC	CAWSVRGAGINEQFF
NA	NA	TRBJ2-1	TRBV6-1	TGTGCCAGCAGTGCCCGGATGGGGAGTTCGTCCTACAATGAGCAGTTCTTC	CASSARMGSSSYNEQFF
NA	TRBD1	TRBJ2-6	TRBV6-1	TGTGCCAGCGGGACAGGGAGTACTGGGGCCAACGTCCTGACTTTC	CASGTGSTGANVLTF
NA	TRBD2	TRBJ2-1	TRBV7-3	TGTGCCAGCAGCTTACGGCCCCTAGCGGGCGCCTACAATGAGCAGTTCTTC	CASSLRPLAGAYNEQFF
NA	NA	TRBJ2-1	TRBV19	TGTGCCAGTAGCGACTCCCTAGCGGAGCAGTTCTTC	CASSDSLAEQFF
few	NA	TRBJ1-1	TRBV20-1	TGCAGTGCCCGAATCAACACTGAAGCTTTCTTT	CSARINTEAFF
NA	TRBD2	TRBJ2-3	TRBV15	TGTGCCACCAGCAGGCGAATACCGGGACTAGCGGGAGGGAAGATAGGGGATACGCAGTATTTT	CATSRRIPGLAGGKIGDTQYF
NA	NA	TRBJ2-7	TRBV11-2	TGTGCCAGCAGCTTAAACGAGCAGTACTTC	CASSLNEQYF
NA	TRBD2	TRBJ2-7	TRBV6-1	TGTGCCAGCACCCTGGGAGGGTCCCTAGCCTACGAGCAGTACTTC	CASTLGGSLAYEQYF
NA	NA	TRBJ2-3	TRBV10-1	TGCGCCAGCAGTGAATCAGATACGCAGTATTTT	CASSESDTQYF
NA	TRBD1	TRBJ2-5	TRBV28	TGTGCCAGCAGTGGGCAGCCCAGGGGGCCGGAGACCCAGTACTTC	CASSGQPRGPETQYF
NA	TRBD2	TRBJ2-3	TRBV27	TGTGCCAGCAGTTTTAAGCGGGAGGGAGGCGATACGCAGTATTTT	CASSFKREGGDTQYF
NA	NA	TRBJ2-1	TRBV6-1	TGTGCCATAAACCGCAGGGGCCCCTACAATGAGCAGTTCTTC	CAINRRGPYNEQFF
NA	NA	TRBJ2-2	TRBV6-6	TGTGCCAGCAGGCTAGGGAAGGACGGGGAGCTGTTTTTT	CASRLGKDGELFF
NA	NA	TRBJ1-5	TRBV30	TGTGCCTGGAGTCCGGGGGTACCTCAGCCCCAGCATTTT	CAWSPGVPQPQHF
NA	NA	TRBJ1-2	TRBV9	TGTGCCAGCAGCCCCCCCGGCGGCTATGGCTACACCTTC	CASSPPGGYGYTF
NA	NA	TRBJ2-1	TRBV7-2	TGTGCCAGCAGCCCTCCCGGGACGGTCTACAATGAGCAGTTCTTC	CASSPPGTVYNEQFF
once	NA	TRBJ2-1	TRBV5-1	TGCGCCAGCAGCTCCCACCCCAGCGGAATCTACAATGAGCAGTTCTTC	CASSSHPSGIYNEQFF
NA	TRBD1	TRBJ2-1	TRBV28	TGTGCCAGCAGCTTGACAGGGCAATTATACAATGAGCAGTTCTTC	CASSLTGQLYNEQFF
NA	NA	TRBJ1-2	TRBV27	TGTGCCAGCAGTTTTTCGTGGTTCGGGGGAGGCAGGGTGAGGCCTAACTATGGCTACACCTTC	CASSFSWFGGGRVRPNYGYTF
NA	NA	TRBJ2-1	TRBV10-3	TGTGCCATCAGTGGGCGCACTGAGACTAGCTCCTACAATGAGCAGTTCTTC	CAISGRTETSSYNEQFF
NA	TRBD2	TRBJ2-7	TRBV5-1	TGCGCCAGCAGCCTGTGGACTAGCGGGACCTACGAGCAGTACTTC	CASSLWTSGTYEQYF
NA	TRBD1	TRBJ1-3	TRBV6-5	TGTGCCAGCAGTTACGACAGGGTGAGGGGAAACACCATATATTTT	CASSYDRVRGNTIYF
NA	NA	TRBJ2-1	TRBV6-5	TGTGCCAGCAGTTACTCCCCTGCCAGGGATGAGCAGTTCTTC	CASSYSPARDEQFF
NA	TRBD2	TRBJ2-7	TRBV10-1	TGCGCCAGCAGTGAGGGACTAGCGGGAGCGGGTTACGAGCAGTACTTC	CASSEGLAGAGYEQYF
NA	TRBD1	TRBJ1-1	TRBV7-8	TGTGCCAGCAGCTCCAATCCTAGGGGGCGGACTGAAGCTTTCTTT	CASSSNPRGRTEAFF
NA	NA	TRBJ1-3	TRBV2	TGTGCCAGCAGTCAATACACAGGGACCTCTGGAAACACCATATATTTT	CASSQYTGTSGNTIYF
NA	TRBD1	TRBJ2-3	TRBV11-3	TGTGCCAGCAGCCCAGGACAGGGGGGAGAAGATACGCAGTATTTT	CASSPGQGGEDTQYF
NA	NA	TRBJ2-1	TRBV19	TGTGCCAGTAGCTCTACCTACAATGAGCAGTTCTTC	CASSSTYNEQFF
NA	NA	TRBJ1-1	TRBV6-6	TGTGCCAGCAACCCACAGGGCATTTGGGGCACTGAAGCTTTCTTT	CASNPQGIWGTEAFF
NA	NA	TRBJ2-7	TRBV30	TGTGCCTGGAGTCAGGGTTTCGGCGGCGAGCAGTACTTC	CAWSQGFGGEQYF
NA	TRBD2	TRBJ2-2	TRBV7-2	TGTGCCAGCAGCAGTCTGACTAGCCGGGGTACCGGGGAGCTGTTTTTT	CASSSLTSRGTGELFF
NA	NA	TRBJ2-7	TRBV28	TGTGCCAGCAGTTTACCAGGATACGAGCAGTACTTC	CASSLPGYEQYF
NA	NA	TRBJ2-5	TRBV29-1	TGCAGCGTTTTTCAGGGGGGGGAGACCCAGTACTTC	CSVFQGGETQYF
NA	NA	TRBJ2-5	TRBV5-1	TGCGCCAGCAGCATTAGCGAGACCCAGTACTTC	CASSISETQYF
NA	TRBD2	TRBJ2-1	TRBV18	TGTGCCAGCTCACTTGGACTAGCGGGAGAAAGAAATGAGCAGTTCTTC	CASSLGLAGERNEQFF
NA	NA	TRBJ1-2	TRBV14	TGTGCCAGCAGCCAAGATATCGGGGGTGGGCGAGGCTACACCTTC	CASSQDIGGGRGYTF
NA	NA	TRBJ2-2	TRBV5-1	TGCGCCAGCAGCAAGACAGAGAACGCGAACACCGGGGAGCTGTTTTTT	CASSKTENANTGELFF
NA	NA	TRBJ2-1	TRBV27	TGTGCCAGCAGTGATGCAGGGATTAGAACTGAGCAGTTCTTC	CASSDAGIRTEQFF
NA	TRBD1	TRBJ1-4	TRBV7-9	TGTGCCAGCAGCGGACAGGGCGGTGAAAAACTGTTTTTT	CASSGQGGEKLFF
NA	NA	TRBJ2-3	TRBV5-1	TGCGCCAGCAGCTTGCTGGTAGCGGAGTCCACAGATACGCAGTATTTT	CASSLLVAESTDTQYF
NA	TRBD1	TRBJ2-5	TRBV28	TGTGCCAGCAGGTGGACAGGGATCCTCCAAGAGACCCAGTACTTC	CASRWTGILQETQYF
NA	NA	TRBJ1-1	TRBV5-1	TGCGCCAGCAGCTCATTAGGGGGGAACACTGAAGCTTTCTTT	CASSSLGGNTEAFF
NA	TRBD2	TRBJ2-2	TRBV30	TGTGCCTGGAGTCCATTAGGGGAGGGCTACACCGGGGAGCTGTTTTTT	CAWSPLGEGYTGELFF